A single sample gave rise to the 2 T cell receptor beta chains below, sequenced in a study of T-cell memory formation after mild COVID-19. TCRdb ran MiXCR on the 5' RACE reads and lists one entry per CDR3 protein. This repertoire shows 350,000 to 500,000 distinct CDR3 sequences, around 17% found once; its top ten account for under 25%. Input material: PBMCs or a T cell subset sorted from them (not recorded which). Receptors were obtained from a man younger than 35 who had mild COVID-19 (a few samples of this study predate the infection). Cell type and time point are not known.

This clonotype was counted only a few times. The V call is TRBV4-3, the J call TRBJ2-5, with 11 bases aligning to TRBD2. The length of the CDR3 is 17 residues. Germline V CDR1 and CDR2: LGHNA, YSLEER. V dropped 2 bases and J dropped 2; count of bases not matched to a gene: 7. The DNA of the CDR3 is TGCGCCAGCAGCCAACGGCTAGCGGGGGGCCTTCAAGAGACCCAGTACTTC. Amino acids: CASSQRLAGGLQETQYF.

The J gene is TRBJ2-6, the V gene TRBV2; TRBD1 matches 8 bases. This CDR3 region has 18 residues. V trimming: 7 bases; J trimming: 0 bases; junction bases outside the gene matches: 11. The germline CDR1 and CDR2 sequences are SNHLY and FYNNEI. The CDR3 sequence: CASMEGQGTISGANVLTF. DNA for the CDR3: TGTGCCAGCATGGAAGGACAGGGTACGATCTCTGGGGCCAACGTCCTGACTTTC.